These 27 T cell receptor beta chains originate from one sample sequenced in a study of T cell changes during pregnancy in multiple sclerosis. Assay: immunoSEQ multiplex PCR; the TCRdb copy retains only in-frame clones and omits some. This sample carries about 24,000 clones, 80% to 90% of them seen once, and the ten largest clones take 8%. Here the sequenced sample was CD8+ T cells from peripheral blood mononuclear cells, taken in the first trimester of pregnancy. These receptors came from a female donor in good health, enrolled as a control in a pregnancy study.

In this sample, this clone turned up once. V gene TRBV7-3 combines with J gene TRBJ2-3; TRBD2 matches at 8 bases. V was clipped by 5 bases and J by 2 bases; unmatched bases: 12. There are 17 residues in the CDR3. Germline-derived CDR1 and CDR2 are SGHTA and FQGTGA. The CDR3 nucleotides read TGTGCCAGCAGCCTCGGGGCGGGGGGCCCCGTCACAGATACGCAGTATTTT. It encodes CASSLGAGGPVTDTQYF.

The rearrangement uses TRBV19 and TRBJ1-1; D call uncertain. The CDR3 length is 12 residues. V was pared by 6 bases and J by 3 bases, with 8 bases between. Germline CDR1 and CDR2: LNHDA and SQIVND (reference sequence). In DNA form, the CDR3 reads TGTGCCAGTAGCCGGACTTACACTGAAGCTTTCTTT. Its protein is CASSRTYTEAFF.

The chain uses TRBV5-1 and TRBJ1-3; D uncertain. The CDR3 runs to 17 residues. Between the trimmed V and J ends, which lost 0 bases and 1 base, there was a span of 14 bases. Germline V gene lookup returns CDR1 SGHRS and CDR2 YFSETQ. CDR3 bases: TGCGCCAGCAGCTTGGCCTTCGGCAGGCAGTCTGGAAACACCATATATTTT. Protein sequence: CASSLAFGRQSGNTIYF.

This clone was observed once. V is TRBV27 and J is TRBJ2-3; D is ambiguous. Germline V gene lookup returns CDR1 MNHEY and CDR2 SMNVEV (reference sequence). This CDR3 has 13 amino acids. V gave up 3 bases and J gave up 2 bases, with 6 bases separating them. The CDR3 nucleotides read TGTGCCAGCAGTTTGGGCCTCACAGATACGCAGTATTTT. Translated: CASSLGLTDTQYF.

The V and J genes are TRBV7-2 and TRBJ2-5; D is undetermined. Germline loops: CDR1 SGHTA, CDR2 FQGNSA. V lost 7 bases to trimming and J lost 3 bases, with 12 bases between them. CDR3 length: 13 amino acids. This CDR3 reads CASIRLLEETQYF. As DNA, the CDR3 is TGTGCCAGCATCCGACTGCTAGAAGAGACCCAGTACTTC.

The chain recombines TRBV7-9 with TRBJ2-7, with 9 bases matching TRBD1. CDR1 and CDR2 from the germline V gene are SEHNR and FQNEAQ (reference sequence). The CDR3 has 14 residues. The V gene end was trimmed by 5 bases and the J gene end by 4 bases; junction bases not matched to a gene: 6. The CDR3 DNA reads TGTGCCAGCAGCCCCGGGACAGGGAGGTACGAGCAGTACTTC. Amino acids: CASSPGTGRYEQYF.

This chain joins TRBV27 and TRBJ1-2; a possible D gene is TRBD1 (6 bases). Trimming removed 7 bases from V and 8 bases from J, with 23 bases in between. CDR3 length: 15 residues. Germline V lookup: CDR1 MNHEY, CDR2 SMNVEV (reference sequence). Here the CDR3 DNA reads TGTGCCAGCACCCAAAGAGGGACAACCTGGGGGGGCTACACCTTC. It is translated as CASTQRGTTWGGYTF.

The chain carries TRBV9 and TRBJ1-1, with 9 bases matching TRBD1. This CDR3 comprises 14 residues. The junction had 4 bases not matched to a gene; V was cut back by 4 bases and J by 3 bases. In germline, CDR1 is SGDLS, CDR2 YYNGEE. CDR3: CASSFRDRDTEAFF. CDR3 in DNA: TGTGCCAGCAGCTTCCGGGACAGGGACACTGAAGCTTTCTTT.

J is TRBJ2-3 and V is TRBV7-9; possibly TRBD1 for D (6 bases). This CDR3 has 13 amino acids. V lost 5 bases and J lost 6, with 12 bases in between. CDR1 SEHNR and CDR2 FQNEAQ come from the germline V gene (reference sequence). The CDR3 spells CASSPPGEDTQYF. Here the CDR3 DNA reads TGTGCCAGCAGCCCCCCAGGGGAGGATACGCAGTATTTT.

The chain combines TRBV6-1 with TRBJ1-5; 8 nucleotides align to TRBD1. V shed 5 bases, J shed 6 bases, and the junction held 9 bases outside the gene matches. The germline V gene has CDR1 MNHNS and CDR2 SASEGT. The CDR3 is 15 residues long. The chain's CDR3 is CASSSGTGGGQPQHF. The CDR3 DNA reads as TGTGCCAGCAGTTCTGGGACAGGTGGCGGTCAGCCCCAGCATTTT.

This chain connects TRBV9 to TRBJ2-5; TRBD2 aligns across 10 bases. Germline-derived CDR1 and CDR2 are SGDLS and YYNGEE. J was trimmed by 4 bases and V by 3 bases; bases with no gene match: 6. There are 15 residues in the CDR3. Written as DNA, the CDR3 is TGTGCCAGCAGCGCAGCGGGGGGGCCCGGAGAGACCCAGTACTTC. Protein sequence: CASSAAGGPGETQYF.

The gene calls are TRBV7-9 and TRBJ1-2; maybe TRBD1 (6 bases). CDR1 and CDR2 from the germline V gene are SEHNR and FQNEAQ (reference sequence). The CDR3 length is 15 residues. V gave up 5 bases and J gave up 3 bases, with 16 bases separating them. As DNA, the CDR3 is TGTGCCAGCAGCGAAGTAAACAGGGTCTACTATGGCTACACCTTC. Its translation is CASSEVNRVYYGYTF.

The J gene is TRBJ2-3, the V gene TRBV4-3; 14 bases align to TRBD2. This CDR3 contains 19 residues. Germline V lookup: CDR1 LGHNA, CDR2 YSLEER. Trimming took 2 bases from V and 2 from J; bases not matched to a gene: 9. CDR3 residues: CASSQTMGLAGAYTDTQYF. DNA for the CDR3: TGCGCCAGCAGCCAAACAATGGGACTAGCGGGGGCCTACACAGATACGCAGTATTTT.

The chain links TRBV7-2 to TRBJ1-6; D might be TRBD1 (6 bases). The germline V gene encodes CDR1 SGHTA and CDR2 FQGNSA. CDR3 length: 17 residues. Between the trimmed V and J ends, which lost 1 base and 2 bases, there was a span of 12 bases. The CDR3 sequence: CASSLVGRGAYNSPLHF. The CDR3, as DNA: TGTGCCAGCAGCTTAGTGGGCAGGGGAGCCTATAATTCACCCCTCCACTTT.

This chain joins TRBV9 and TRBJ2-1; TRBD2 agrees at 8 bases. The CDR3 runs to 15 residues. CDR1 is SGDLS, CDR2 YYNGEE, per germline. Trimming removed 4 bases from V and 4 bases from J; junction bases left unmatched: 7. CDR3 bases: TGTGCCAGCAGCTCCGGGGGGGCCGATTACAATGAGCAGTTCTTC. Translation gives CASSSGGADYNEQFF.

The chain employs TRBV2 and TRBJ2-7, with TRBD1 matching 7 bases. Unmatched junction bases numbered 4, after V lost 7 bases and J lost 7 bases. The CDR3 covers 11 residues. The V gene's germline CDR1 is SNHLY and CDR2 FYNNEI. Here the CDR3 reads CASTSRGEQYF. The CDR3, as DNA: TGTGCCAGCACCAGCAGGGGGGAGCAGTACTTC.

The chain recombines TRBV27 with TRBJ1-2, with D hard to call. This CDR3 contains 15 residues. Looked up from germline, CDR1 is MNHEY and CDR2 is SMNVEV (reference sequence). V lost 0 bases and J lost 0, with 8 bases in between. CDR3: CASSLSQAPNYGYTF. CDR3 bases: TGTGCCAGCAGTTTATCTCAGGCCCCTAACTATGGCTACACCTTC.

This clone is medium-sized within its sample. This chain uses TRBV5-1 with TRBJ1-4; maybe TRBD1 (5 bases). The CDR3 spans 15 residues. Germline CDR1 is SGHRS and CDR2 is YFSETQ. Between the trimmed V and J ends, which lost 4 bases and 7 bases, there was a span of 17 bases. CDR3 loop: CASSPQGGQGEKLFF. CDR3 DNA: TGCGCCAGCAGCCCGCAGGGAGGCCAGGGTGAAAAACTGTTTTTT.

The chain carries TRBV2 and TRBJ2-7; TRBD2 might be the D (5 bases). The V end lost 6 bases, the J end lost 3 bases, and 12 bases lay between the germline ends. The CDR3 length is 13 residues. Germline CDR1 and CDR2: SNHLY and FYNNEI. CDR3 amino acids: CASRKSGNYEQYF. The CDR3 DNA reads as TGTGCCAGCAGAAAATCCGGGAACTACGAGCAGTACTTC.

V is TRBV27 and J is TRBJ1-5; TRBD1 is a possible D gene (6 bases). The ends were cut back, 6 bases at V and 3 bases at J, with 12 bases in the middle. This CDR3 contains 14 residues. Germline loops: CDR1 MNHEY, CDR2 SMNVEV (reference sequence). CDR3 sequence: CASRTTGNNQPQHF. For the CDR3, the DNA is TGTGCCAGCAGGACAACAGGGAACAATCAGCCCCAGCATTTT.

This chain joins TRBV4-3 and TRBJ2-5; 9 bases line up with TRBD2. Germline V gene sequence: CDR1 LGHNA, CDR2 YSLEER. V lost 3 bases, J lost 5 bases, and 7 bases stayed unmatched. The CDR3 consists of 15 residues. CDR3 amino acids: CASSQREGARETQYF. The CDR3 region has the DNA TGCGCCAGCAGCCAGCGGGAGGGGGCGAGGGAGACCCAGTACTTC.

V is TRBV11-1 and J is TRBJ2-3, with a possible D match to TRBD1 (6 bases). The V and J ends lost 1 base and 0 bases respectively, with 11 bases between them. CDR1 and CDR2 from the germline V gene are SGHAT and FQDESV (reference sequence). CDR3 length: 16 amino acids. CDR3: CASSLGGTPSTDTQYF. CDR3 sequence (DNA): TGTGCCAGCAGCTTAGGGGGGACACCTAGCACAGATACGCAGTATTTT.

This clone is medium-sized. The rearrangement links TRBV19 to TRBJ2-1; a possible D gene is TRBD1 (5 bases). The CDR3 runs 16 residues. Germline-derived CDR1 and CDR2 are LNHDA and SQIVND (reference sequence). V was clipped by 4 bases and J by 3 bases, with 16 bases between them. CDR3 nucleotides: TGTGCCAGTAGTACCCCAGACAGTAAAGACTACAATGAGCAGTTCTTC. Translated: CASSTPDSKDYNEQFF.

The gene calls are TRBV4-3 and TRBJ2-1; D may be TRBD2 (6 bases). This CDR3 has 16 amino acids. Germline CDR1 is LGHNA and CDR2 is YSLEER. Trimming stripped 4 bases from V and 4 bases from J, with 17 bases between. The CDR3 DNA follows: TGCGCCAGCAGCCCCCGATCTAGCGCCGGATACAATGAGCAGTTCTTC. Translating it yields CASSPRSSAGYNEQFF.

The genes are TRBV5-6 and TRBJ1-4; 12 nucleotides align to TRBD1. The CDR3 runs to 15 residues. CDR1 SGHDT and CDR2 YYEEEE come from the germline V gene. The J segment lost 8 bases and the V segment lost 4 bases, leaving 6 bases of the junction unmatched. The CDR3 DNA reads TGTGCCAGCAGCCTTCCCGGGACAGGGGGCGAAAAACTGTTTTTT. Residues: CASSLPGTGGEKLFF.

V gene TRBV11-2 combines with J gene TRBJ2-7; 8 nucleotides match TRBD2. Losses at the gene ends were 5 bases for V and 1 base for J; bases not matched to a gene: 4. Germline V gene sequence: CDR1 SGHAT, CDR2 FQNNGV. The CDR3 spans 14 residues. The CDR3: CASSPGLGSYEQYF. DNA of the CDR3: TGTGCCAGCAGCCCGGGACTAGGTTCCTACGAGCAGTACTTC.

The chain recombines TRBV9 with TRBJ2-4; TRBD1 might be the D (7 bases). Trimming cost V 4 bases and J 9 bases, with 11 bases left between them. The CDR3 spans 12 residues. Germline-derived CDR1 and CDR2 are SGDLS and YYNGEE. The CDR3: CASSPQGGIQYF. CDR3 coding DNA: TGTGCCAGCAGCCCCCAGGGGGGCATTCAGTACTTC.